This T cell receptor beta chain was identified during a study of blood T cell repertoires in COVID-19. Study at large: Sites across the United States, Italy and Spain contributed samples from acute and convalescent COVID-19.

The V gene's germline CDR1 is SGDLS and CDR2 YYNGEE. The CDR3 covers 13 residues. Losses at the gene ends were 2 bases for V and 4 bases for J; bases not matched to a gene: 2. While infection was still active, Seattle patients were enrolled and then followed longitudinally. Measured with immunoSEQ multiplex PCR; TCRdb has only the in-frame clones, and not every one. The data contain approximately 200,000 clones, around 94% of them singletons. The chain combines TRBV9 with TRBJ1-2; TRBD1 aligns across 7 bases. Sequenced material: peripheral blood. The TCR comes from a man aged 30 to 39 with COVID-19, enrolled during active disease. CDR3 residues: CASSVSGGYGYTF. CDR3 nucleotide sequence: TGTGCCAGCAGCGTTTCAGGGGGCTATGGCTACACCTTC. Full variable domain (missing parts from reference TRBV9 and TRBJ1-2): DSGVTQTPKHLITATGQRVTLRCSPRSGDLSVYWYQQSLDQGLQFLIQYYNGEERAKGNILERFSAQQFPDLHSELNLSSLELGDSALYFCASSVSGGYGYTFGSGTRLTVV.